This T cell receptor beta chain was captured in a study of post-analysis software for immune sequencing data. About the research overall: Relapsing-remitting, secondary progressive and progressive-relapsing courses of multiple sclerosis were included.

Broader study findings: Those with multiple sclerosis, the patient group, showed significantly lower normalized Chao1 diversity than controls. Controls showed lower frequencies than patients for five TRBV segments, and TRBV5-6, TRBV5-1 and TRBV20-1 were among these.

Concerning this clonotype itself: Its specificity is not known.

Trimming cost V 7 bases and J 3 bases; bases outside gene matches: 10. Germline V CDR1 and CDR2: SGHVS, FNYEAQ. The CDR3 sequence is 15 residues long. TCR beta libraries were prepared from cDNA with unique molecular identifiers. TCRdb recomputed calls from the PCR reads with MiXCR, one row per CDR3 protein. The profile covers almost 700,000 distinct CDR3 sequences, with 55% to 70% appearing a single time and approximately 10% taken by the ten largest. Sequences were obtained from blood. The receptor comes from a girl aged 2 to 9 with multiple sclerosis. The V gene is TRBV7-6, the J gene TRBJ2-7; 9 bases fit TRBD2. CDR3 DNA: TGTGCCAGCACCAGAAGCGGGGGGACCTTCTACGAGCAGTACTTC. It translates to CASTRSGGTFYEQYF. Drawing the rest from reference TRBV7-6 and TRBJ2-7, the complete variable domain is GAGVSQSPRYKVTKRGQDVALRCDPISGHVSLYWYRQALGQGPEFLTYFNYEAQQDKSGLPNDRFSAERPEGSISTLTIQRTEQRDSAMYRCASTRSGGTFYEQYFGPGTRLTVT.